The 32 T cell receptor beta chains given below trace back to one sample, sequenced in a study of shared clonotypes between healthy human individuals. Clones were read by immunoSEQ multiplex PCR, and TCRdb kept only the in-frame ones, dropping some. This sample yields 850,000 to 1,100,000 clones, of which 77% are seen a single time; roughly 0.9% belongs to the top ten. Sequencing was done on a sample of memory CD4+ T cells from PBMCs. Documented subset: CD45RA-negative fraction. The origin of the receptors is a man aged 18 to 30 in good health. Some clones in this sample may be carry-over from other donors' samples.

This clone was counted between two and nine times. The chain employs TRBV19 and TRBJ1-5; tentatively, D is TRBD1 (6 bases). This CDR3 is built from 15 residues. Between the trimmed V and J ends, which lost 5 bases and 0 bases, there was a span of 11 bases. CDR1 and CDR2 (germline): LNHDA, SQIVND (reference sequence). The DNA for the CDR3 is TGTGCCAGTAGTGTCGGACAGATTAGCAATCAGCCCCAGCATTTT. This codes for CASSVGQISNQPQHF.

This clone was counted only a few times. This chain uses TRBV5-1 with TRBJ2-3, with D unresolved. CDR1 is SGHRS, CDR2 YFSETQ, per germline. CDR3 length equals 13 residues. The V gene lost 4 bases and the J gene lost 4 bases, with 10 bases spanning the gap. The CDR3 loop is CASSPHEPDTQYF. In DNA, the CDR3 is TGCGCCAGCAGCCCGCATGAGCCAGATACGCAGTATTTT. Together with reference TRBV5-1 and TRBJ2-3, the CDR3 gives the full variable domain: KAGVTQTPRYLIKTRGQQVTLSCSPISGHRSVSWYQQTPGQGLQFLFEYFSETQRNKGNFPGRFSGRQFSNSRSEMNVSTLELGDSALYLCASSPHEPDTQYFGPGTRLTVL.

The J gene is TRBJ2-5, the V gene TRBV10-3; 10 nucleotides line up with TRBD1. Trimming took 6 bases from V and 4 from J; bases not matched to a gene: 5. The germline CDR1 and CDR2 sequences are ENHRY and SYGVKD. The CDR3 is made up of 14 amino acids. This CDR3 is CAIRPGQGTETQYF. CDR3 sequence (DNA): TGTGCCATCAGGCCGGGACAGGGGACAGAGACCCAGTACTTC.

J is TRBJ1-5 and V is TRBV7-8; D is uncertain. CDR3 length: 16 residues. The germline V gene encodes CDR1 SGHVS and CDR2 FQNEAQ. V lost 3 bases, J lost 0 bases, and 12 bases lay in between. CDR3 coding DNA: TGTGCCAGCAGCTTGGGCCTCCAAGCTAGCAATCAGCCCCAGCATTTT. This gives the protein CASSLGLQASNQPQHF.

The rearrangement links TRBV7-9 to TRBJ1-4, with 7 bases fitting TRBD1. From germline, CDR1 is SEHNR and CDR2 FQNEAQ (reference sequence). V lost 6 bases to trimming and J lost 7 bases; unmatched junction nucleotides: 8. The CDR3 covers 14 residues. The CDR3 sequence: CASRDTGASEKLFF. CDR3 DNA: TGTGCCAGCAGGGACACAGGGGCCTCTGAAAAACTGTTTTTT.

The CDR3 sequence: CAPPCEQFF. CDR3 nucleotides: TGTGCCCCCCCCTGCGAGCAGTTCTTC. The rearrangement joins TRBV6-4 to TRBJ2-1; D uncertain. Trimming pared 11 bases from V and 10 bases from J, leaving 9 bases between. The germline V gene encodes CDR1 MRHNA and CDR2 SNTAGT. This CDR3 is built from 9 residues.

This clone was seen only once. CDR3 nucleotide sequence: TGTGCCAGCTCACGGGCGGGACTAGCGGGACCGGGCACCGGGGAGCTGTTTTTT. Protein: CASSRAGLAGPGTGELFF. The V and J genes are TRBV18 and TRBJ2-2; 13 positions match TRBD2. Germline trimming cut 4 bases from V and 4 bases from J; bases unmatched to any gene: 9. This CDR3 comprises 18 residues. Germline V gene lookup returns CDR1 KGHSH and CDR2 LQKENI.

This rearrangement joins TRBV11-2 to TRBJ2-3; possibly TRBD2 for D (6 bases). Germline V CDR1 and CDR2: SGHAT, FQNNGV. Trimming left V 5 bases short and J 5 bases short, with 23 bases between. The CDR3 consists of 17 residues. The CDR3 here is CASSPGDRGGPGDTQYF. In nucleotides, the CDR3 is TGTGCCAGCAGCCCCGGGGACCGAGGAGGGCCTGGAGATACGCAGTATTTT. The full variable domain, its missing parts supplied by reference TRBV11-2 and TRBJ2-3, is EAGVAQSPRYKIIEKRQSVAFWCNPISGHATLYWYQQILGQGPKLLIQFQNNGVVDDSQLPKDRFSAERLKGVDSTLKIQPAKLEDSAVYLCASSPGDRGGPGDTQYFGPGTRLTVL.

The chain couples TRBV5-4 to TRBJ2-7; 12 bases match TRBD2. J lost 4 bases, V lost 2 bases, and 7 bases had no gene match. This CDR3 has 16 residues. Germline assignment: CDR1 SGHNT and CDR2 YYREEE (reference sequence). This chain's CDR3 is CASSFKTSGSGYEQYF. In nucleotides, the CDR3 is TGTGCCAGCAGCTTCAAGACTAGCGGGAGTGGGTACGAGCAGTACTTC. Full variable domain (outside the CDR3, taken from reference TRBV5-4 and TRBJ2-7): ETGVTQSPTHLIKTRGQQVTLRCSSQSGHNTVSWYQQALGQGPQFIFQYYREEENGRGNFPPRFSGLQFPNYSSELNVNALELDDSALYLCASSFKTSGSGYEQYFGPGTRLTVT.

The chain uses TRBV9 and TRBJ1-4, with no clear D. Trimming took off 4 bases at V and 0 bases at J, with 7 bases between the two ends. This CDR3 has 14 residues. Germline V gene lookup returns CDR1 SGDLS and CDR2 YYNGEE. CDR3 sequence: CASSRRTTNEKLFF. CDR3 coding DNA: TGTGCCAGCAGCAGACGGACAACTAATGAAAAACTGTTTTTT.

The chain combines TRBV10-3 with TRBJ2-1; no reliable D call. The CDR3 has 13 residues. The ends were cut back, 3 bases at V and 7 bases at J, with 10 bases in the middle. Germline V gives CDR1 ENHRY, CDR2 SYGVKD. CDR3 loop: CAISEEVGNEQFF. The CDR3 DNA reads TGTGCCATCAGTGAAGAGGTTGGGAATGAGCAGTTCTTC.

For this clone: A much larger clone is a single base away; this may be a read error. The CDR3 sequence: CTWRFPQETQYF. Here the CDR3 DNA reads TGTACCTGGAGATTCCCACAAGAGACCCAGTACTTC. This chain joins TRBV30 and TRBJ2-5; no clear D. The germline V gene has CDR1 GTSNPN and CDR2 SVGIG (reference sequence). This CDR3 region has 12 residues.

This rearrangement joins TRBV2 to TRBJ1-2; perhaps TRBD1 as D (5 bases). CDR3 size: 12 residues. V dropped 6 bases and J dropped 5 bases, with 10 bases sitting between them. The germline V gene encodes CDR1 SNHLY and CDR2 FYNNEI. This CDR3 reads CASRQGGYGYTF. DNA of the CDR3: TGTGCCAGCAGGCAGGGTGGGTATGGCTACACCTTC.

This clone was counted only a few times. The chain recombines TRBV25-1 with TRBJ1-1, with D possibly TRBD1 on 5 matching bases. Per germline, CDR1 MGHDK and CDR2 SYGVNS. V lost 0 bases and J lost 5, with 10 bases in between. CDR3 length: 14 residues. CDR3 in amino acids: CASSEYSEGTEAFF. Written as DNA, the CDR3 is TGTGCCAGCAGTGAATACTCGGAGGGGACTGAAGCTTTCTTT.

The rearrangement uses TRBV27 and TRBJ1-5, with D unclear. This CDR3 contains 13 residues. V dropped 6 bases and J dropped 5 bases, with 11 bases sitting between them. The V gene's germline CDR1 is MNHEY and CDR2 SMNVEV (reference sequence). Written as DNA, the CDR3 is TGTGCCAGCAGAGTTAGAATAGATCAGCCCCAGCATTTT. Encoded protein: CASRVRIDQPQHF.

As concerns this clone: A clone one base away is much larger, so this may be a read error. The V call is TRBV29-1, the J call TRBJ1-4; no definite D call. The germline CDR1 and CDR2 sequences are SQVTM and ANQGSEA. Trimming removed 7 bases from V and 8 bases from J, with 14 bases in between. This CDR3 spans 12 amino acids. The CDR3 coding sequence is TGCAGCGCTCGGTATCTAGGCGAAAAACTGTTTTTT. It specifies CSARYLGEKLFF.

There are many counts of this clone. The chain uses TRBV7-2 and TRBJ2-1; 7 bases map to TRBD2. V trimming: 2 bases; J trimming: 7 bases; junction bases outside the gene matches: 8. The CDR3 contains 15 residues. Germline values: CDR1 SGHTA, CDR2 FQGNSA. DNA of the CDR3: TGTGCCAGCAGCTTAATCGGCGGGAGCGGGAATGAGCAGTTCTTC. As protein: CASSLIGGSGNEQFF.

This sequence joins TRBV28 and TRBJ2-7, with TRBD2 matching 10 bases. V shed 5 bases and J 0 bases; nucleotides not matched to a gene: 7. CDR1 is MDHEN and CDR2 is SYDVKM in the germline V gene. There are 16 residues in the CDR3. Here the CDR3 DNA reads TGTGCCAGCAGTCAGGGACTAGCGAGTATCTCCTACGAGCAGTACTTC. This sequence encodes CASSQGLASISYEQYF.

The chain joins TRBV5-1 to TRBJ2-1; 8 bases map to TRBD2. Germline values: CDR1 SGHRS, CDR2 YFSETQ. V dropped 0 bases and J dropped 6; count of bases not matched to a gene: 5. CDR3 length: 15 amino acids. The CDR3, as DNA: TGCGCCAGCAGCTTGGAAAGCGGGAGTGCCAATGAGCAGTTCTTC. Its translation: CASSLESGSANEQFF.

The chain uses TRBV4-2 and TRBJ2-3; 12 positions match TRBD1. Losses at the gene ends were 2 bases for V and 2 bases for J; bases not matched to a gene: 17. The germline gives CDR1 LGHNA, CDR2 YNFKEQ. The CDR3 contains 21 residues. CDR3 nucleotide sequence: TGTGCCAGCAGCCAATTCCTGGGACAGGGGGCTGTTAAGACTGTCACAGATACGCAGTATTTT. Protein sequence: CASSQFLGQGAVKTVTDTQYF.

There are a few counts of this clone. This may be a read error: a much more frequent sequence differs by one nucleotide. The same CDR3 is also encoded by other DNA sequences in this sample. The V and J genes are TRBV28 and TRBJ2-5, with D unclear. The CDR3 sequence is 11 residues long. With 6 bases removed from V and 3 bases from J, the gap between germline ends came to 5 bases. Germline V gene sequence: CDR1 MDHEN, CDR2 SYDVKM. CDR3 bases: TGTGCCAGCAGCCTTGAAGAGACCCAGTACTTC. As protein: CASSLEETQYF.

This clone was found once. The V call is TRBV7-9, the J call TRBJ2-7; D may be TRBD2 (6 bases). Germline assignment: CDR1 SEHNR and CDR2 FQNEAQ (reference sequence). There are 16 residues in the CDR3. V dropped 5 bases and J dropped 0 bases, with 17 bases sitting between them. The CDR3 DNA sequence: TGTGCCAGCAGCCCCTCCTTCCGGGACTCCTCCTACGAGCAGTACTTC. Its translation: CASSPSFRDSSYEQYF.

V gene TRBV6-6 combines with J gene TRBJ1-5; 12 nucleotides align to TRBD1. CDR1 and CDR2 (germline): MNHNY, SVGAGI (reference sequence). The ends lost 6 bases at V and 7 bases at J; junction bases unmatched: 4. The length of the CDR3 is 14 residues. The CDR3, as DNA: TGTGCCAGCAGGGGGGACAGGGGGCGACAGCCCCAGCATTTT. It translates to CASRGDRGRQPQHF.

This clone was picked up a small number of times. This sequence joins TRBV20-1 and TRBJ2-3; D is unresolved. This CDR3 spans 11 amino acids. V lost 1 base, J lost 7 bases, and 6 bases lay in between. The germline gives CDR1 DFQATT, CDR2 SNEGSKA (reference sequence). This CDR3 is CSARGLNTQYF. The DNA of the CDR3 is TGCAGTGCTAGAGGGCTCAATACGCAGTATTTT.

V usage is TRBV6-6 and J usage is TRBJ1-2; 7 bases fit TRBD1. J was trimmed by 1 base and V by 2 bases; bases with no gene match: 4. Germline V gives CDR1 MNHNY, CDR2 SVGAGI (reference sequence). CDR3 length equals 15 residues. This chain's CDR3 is CASSYGGQINYGYTF. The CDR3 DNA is TGTGCCAGCAGTTACGGGGGACAGATTAACTATGGCTACACCTTC.

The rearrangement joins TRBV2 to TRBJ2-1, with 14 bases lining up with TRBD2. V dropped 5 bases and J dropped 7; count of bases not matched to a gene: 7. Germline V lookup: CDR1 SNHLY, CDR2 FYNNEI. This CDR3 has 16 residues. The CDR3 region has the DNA TGTGCCAGCAGTCCCGGGACTAGCGGGAGCGGGAATGAGCAGTTCTTC. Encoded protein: CASSPGTSGSGNEQFF.

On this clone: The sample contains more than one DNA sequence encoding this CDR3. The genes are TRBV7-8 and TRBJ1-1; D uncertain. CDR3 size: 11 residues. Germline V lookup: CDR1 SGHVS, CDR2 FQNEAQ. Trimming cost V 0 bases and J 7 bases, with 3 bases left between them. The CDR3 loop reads CASSLAVEAFF. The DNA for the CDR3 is TGTGCCAGCAGCTTAGCCGTTGAAGCTTTCTTT.

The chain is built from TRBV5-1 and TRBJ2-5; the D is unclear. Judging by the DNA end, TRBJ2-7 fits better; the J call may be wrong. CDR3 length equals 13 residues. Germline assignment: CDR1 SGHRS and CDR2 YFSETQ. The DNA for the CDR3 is TGCGCCAGCAGCCTCTCAGGTGGCCACGAGCAGTACTTC. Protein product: CASSLSGGHEQYF.

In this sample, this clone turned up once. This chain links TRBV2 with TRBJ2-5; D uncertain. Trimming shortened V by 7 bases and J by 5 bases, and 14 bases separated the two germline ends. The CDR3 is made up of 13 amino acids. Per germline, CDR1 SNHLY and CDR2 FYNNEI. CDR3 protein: CASMPLPRETQYF. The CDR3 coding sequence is TGTGCCAGCATGCCCCTCCCGAGGGAGACCCAGTACTTC.

CDR3 in amino acids: CASSVLAGLSTDTQYF. CDR3 coding DNA: TGTGCCAGCAGCGTTTTAGCGGGCCTCAGCACAGATACGCAGTATTTT. This chain connects TRBV9 to TRBJ2-3; 7 bases are shared with TRBD2. J gave up 0 bases and V 2 bases, and 6 bases lay outside the gene matches. The CDR3 spans 16 residues. Germline CDR1 SGDLS, CDR2 YYNGEE.

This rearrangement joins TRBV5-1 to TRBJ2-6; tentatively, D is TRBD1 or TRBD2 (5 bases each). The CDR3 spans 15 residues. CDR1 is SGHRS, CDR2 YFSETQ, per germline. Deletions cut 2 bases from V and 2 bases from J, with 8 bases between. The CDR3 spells CASSFQGAGANVLTF. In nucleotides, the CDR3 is TGCGCCAGCAGCTTTCAGGGAGCTGGGGCCAACGTCCTGACTTTC.

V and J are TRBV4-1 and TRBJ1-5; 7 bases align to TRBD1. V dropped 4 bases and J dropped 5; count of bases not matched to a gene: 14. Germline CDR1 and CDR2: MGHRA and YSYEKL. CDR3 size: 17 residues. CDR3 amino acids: CASSPFPGQGGDQPQHF. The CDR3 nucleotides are TGCGCCAGCAGCCCCTTCCCGGGGCAGGGGGGGGATCAGCCCCAGCATTTT.